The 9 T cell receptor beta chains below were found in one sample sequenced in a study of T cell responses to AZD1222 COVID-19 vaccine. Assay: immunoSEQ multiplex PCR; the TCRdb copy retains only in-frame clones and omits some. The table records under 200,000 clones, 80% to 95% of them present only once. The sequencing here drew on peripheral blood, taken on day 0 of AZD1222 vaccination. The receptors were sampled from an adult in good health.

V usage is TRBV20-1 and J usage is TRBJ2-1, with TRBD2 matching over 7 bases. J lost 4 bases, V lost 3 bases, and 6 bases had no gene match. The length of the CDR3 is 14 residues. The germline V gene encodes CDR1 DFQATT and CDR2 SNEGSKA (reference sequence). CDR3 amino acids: CSASGGRGYNEQFF. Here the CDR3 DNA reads TGCAGTGCTAGTGGCGGGAGAGGGTACAATGAGCAGTTCTTC.

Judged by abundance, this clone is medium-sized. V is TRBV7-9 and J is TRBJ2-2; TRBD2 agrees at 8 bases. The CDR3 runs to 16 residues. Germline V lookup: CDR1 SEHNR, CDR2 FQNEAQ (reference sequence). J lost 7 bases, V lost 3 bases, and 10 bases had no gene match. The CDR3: CASSFPAGDFGGELFF. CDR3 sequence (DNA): TGTGCCAGCAGCTTCCCAGCGGGAGATTTTGGCGGGGAGCTGTTTTTT.

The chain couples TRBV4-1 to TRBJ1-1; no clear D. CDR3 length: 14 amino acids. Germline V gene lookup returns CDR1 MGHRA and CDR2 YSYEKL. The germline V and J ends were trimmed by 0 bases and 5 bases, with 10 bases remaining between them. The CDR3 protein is CASSQEEGRTEAFF. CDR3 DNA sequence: TGCGCCAGCAGCCAAGAAGAGGGAAGGACTGAAGCTTTCTTT.

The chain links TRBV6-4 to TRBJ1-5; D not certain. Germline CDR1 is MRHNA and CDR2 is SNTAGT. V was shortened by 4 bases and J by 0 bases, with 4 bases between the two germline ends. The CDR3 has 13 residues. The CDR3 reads CASSAASNQPQHF. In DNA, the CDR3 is TGTGCCAGCAGTGCAGCTAGCAATCAGCCCCAGCATTTT.

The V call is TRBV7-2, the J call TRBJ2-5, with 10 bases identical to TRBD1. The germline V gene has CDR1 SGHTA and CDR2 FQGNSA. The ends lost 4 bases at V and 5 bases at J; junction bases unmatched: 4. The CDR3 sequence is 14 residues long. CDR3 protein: CASSSSGQGETQYF. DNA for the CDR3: TGTGCCAGCAGCTCCTCGGGACAGGGGGAGACCCAGTACTTC.

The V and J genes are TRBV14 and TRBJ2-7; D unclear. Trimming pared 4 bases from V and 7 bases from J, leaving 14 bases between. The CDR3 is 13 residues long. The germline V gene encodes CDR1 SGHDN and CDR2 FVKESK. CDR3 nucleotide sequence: TGTGCCAGCAGCCGCCAGTTCTATACGGAGCAGTACTTC. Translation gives CASSRQFYTEQYF.

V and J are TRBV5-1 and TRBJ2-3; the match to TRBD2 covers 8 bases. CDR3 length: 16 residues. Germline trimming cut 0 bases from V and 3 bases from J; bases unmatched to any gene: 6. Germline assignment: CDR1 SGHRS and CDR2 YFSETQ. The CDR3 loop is CASSLGTSQSTDTQYF. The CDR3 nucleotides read TGCGCCAGCAGCTTGGGGACTAGCCAGAGTACAGATACGCAGTATTTT. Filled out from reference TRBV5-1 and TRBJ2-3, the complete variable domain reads KAGVTQTPRYLIKTRGQQVTLSCSPISGHRSVSWYQQTPGQGLQFLFEYFSETQRNKGNFPGRFSGRQFSNSRSEMNVSTLELGDSALYLCASSLGTSQSTDTQYFGPGTRLTVL.

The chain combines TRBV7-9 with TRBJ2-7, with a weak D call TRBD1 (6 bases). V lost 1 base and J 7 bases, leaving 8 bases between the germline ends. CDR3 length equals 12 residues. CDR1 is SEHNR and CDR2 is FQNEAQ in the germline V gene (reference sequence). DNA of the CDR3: TGTGCCAGCAGCTTAGTCAGGGGTGAGCAGTACTTC. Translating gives CASSLVRGEQYF.

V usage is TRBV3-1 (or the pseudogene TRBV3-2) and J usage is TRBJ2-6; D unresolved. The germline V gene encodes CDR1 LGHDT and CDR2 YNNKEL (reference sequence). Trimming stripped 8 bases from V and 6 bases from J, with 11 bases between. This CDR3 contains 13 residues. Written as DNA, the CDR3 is TGTGCCAGCCTACAGTCTTCGGCCAACGTCCTGACTTTC. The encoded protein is CASLQSSANVLTF.